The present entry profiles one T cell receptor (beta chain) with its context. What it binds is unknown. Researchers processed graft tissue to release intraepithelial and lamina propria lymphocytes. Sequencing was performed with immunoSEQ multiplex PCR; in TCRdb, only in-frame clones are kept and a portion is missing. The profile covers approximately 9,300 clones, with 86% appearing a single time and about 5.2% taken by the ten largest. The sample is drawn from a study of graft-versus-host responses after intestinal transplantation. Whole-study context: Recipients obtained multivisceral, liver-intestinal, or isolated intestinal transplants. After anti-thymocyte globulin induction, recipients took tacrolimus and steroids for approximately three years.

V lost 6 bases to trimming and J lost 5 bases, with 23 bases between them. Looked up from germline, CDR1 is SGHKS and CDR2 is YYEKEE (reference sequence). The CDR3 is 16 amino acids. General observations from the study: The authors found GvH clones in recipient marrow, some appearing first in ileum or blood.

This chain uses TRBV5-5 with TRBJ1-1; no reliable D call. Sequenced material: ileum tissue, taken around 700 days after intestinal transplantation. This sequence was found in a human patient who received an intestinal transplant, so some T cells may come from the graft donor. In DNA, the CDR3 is TGTGCCAGCACCATTGGGTCCGTCTTACGGAGGACTGAAGCTTTCTTT. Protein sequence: CASTIGSVLRRTEAFF.